This T cell receptor beta chain came from a study of blood T cell repertoires in COVID-19. On the study more broadly: Acute and convalescent COVID-19 samples came from the United States, Italy and Spain. In each case, the material was cDNA or gDNA derived from T cells, B-cell-depleted T cells, or PBMCs.

Original data processing: It was from reference gene primer amplification that nucleated cell counts were estimated. Generated by immunoSEQ multiplex PCR, the TCRdb table keeps only in-frame clones and is missing some. V and J calls and clone size are given by that table; D and trimming were obtained from the DNA. The profile shows some 330,000 clones, 92% of them singletons. Assignment of participants to cohorts was predicated upon participant-reported clinical history. Sequencing was done on a sample of PBMCs or T cells enriched from blood (not recorded which). This clonotype was sampled from a woman younger than 45 who had recovered from COVID-19.

CDR3 DNA sequence: TGTGCCACCAGCAGGGCGGGGTCCAGCTCCTACAATGAGCAGTTCTTC. Its translation: CATSRAGSSSYNEQFF. The V call is TRBV15, the J call TRBJ2-1; tentatively, D is TRBD2 (6 bases). This CDR3 contains 16 residues. V was cut by 3 bases and J by 0 bases, with 12 bases left in between. Germline CDR1 reads LNHNV; CDR2 reads YYDKDF (reference sequence).